This TCR beta chain was profiled in a study of cytomegalovirus exposure and HLA in healthy donors. The trim removed 5 bases at V and 0 bases at J, leaving 6 bases unmatched. Germline CDR1 and CDR2: MNHNS and SASEGT. The CDR3 is 15 residues long. PCR used 60 Vbeta primers and 13 Jbeta primers. Clones were sequenced by immunoSEQ multiplex PCR, and TCRdb holds only the in-frame ones, with some missing. Among 100,000 to 120,000 clones listed, 76% were seen once. The sequenced sample consisted of PBMCs. This sequence joins TRBV6-1 and TRBJ2-7; 8 nucleotides align to TRBD2. This TCR derives from a man in his forties in good health and CMV-seropositive. DNA for the CDR3: TGTGCCAGCAGTCGACAAACTAGCGGCTCCTACGAGCAGTACTTC. Amino acids: CASSRQTSGSYEQYF.